This T cell receptor beta chain was profiled in a study of Tregs in tolerant kidney transplant recipients. Study conclusions and caveats: Few patients were studied, so findings need validation in larger groups.

Recipients received nonmyeloablative bone marrow transplants from related graft donors, with transient mixed chimerism. Unstimulated regulatory T cells (CD4+CD25+CD127-), CD4+CD25- non-regulatory cells, CD4 and CD8 cells were FACS-sorted from thawed PBMCs. Sequencing used immunoSEQ multiplex PCR; TCRdb keeps in-frame clones, though not all of them. The sample records roughly 70,000 clones, 87% being singletons. The ends lost 5 bases at V and 3 bases at J; junction bases unmatched: 7. The germline gives CDR1 SEHNR, CDR2 FQNEAQ (reference sequence). This CDR3 spans 15 amino acids. A note on this clone: Its antigen remains unidentified.

This chain connects TRBV7-9 to TRBJ1-1; TRBD1 aligns across 9 bases. The source of this sequence is a human patient who received a combined kidney and bone marrow transplant. Some T cells here may be from the graft donor. The sample consisted of CD4+ T cells from blood (PBMCs), taken 6 months after the transplant. CDR3 in DNA: TGTGCCAGCAGCAAACGACAGGGGGGGGACACTGAAGCTTTCTTT. Its translation: CASSKRQGGDTEAFF.